This record covers a single T cell receptor (beta chain). Its antigen is unidentified. This specimen comes from a study of cytomegalovirus exposure and HLA in healthy donors. Germline V gives CDR1 MNHEY, CDR2 SVGAGI. The germline V and J ends were trimmed by 4 bases and 9 bases, with 10 bases remaining between them. This CDR3 comprises 12 residues. The PCR ran on 60 Vbeta and 13 Jbeta primers. Generated by immunoSEQ multiplex PCR, the TCRdb table keeps only in-frame clones and is missing some. In the table there are 160,000 or so clones, about 85% of which are singletons. The study sampled nominally healthy donors, though unrecorded immune exposures were likely. Study conclusions and caveats: From TCR beta sequences, most subjects' HLA-A and HLA-B alleles were reportedly predicted accurately. The likely explanation for a cluster of highly shared sequence variants was sequencing artifact. It was approximately 150 TCR beta chains that were listed as cytomegalovirus-associated.

This sequence joins TRBV6-5 and TRBJ1-5; no firm D call. The sequenced material came from PBMCs. The TCR originated in a woman aged 18-35 years in good health and CMV-seronegative. CDR3 in DNA: TGTGCCAGCAGTTCTGGGCCCGGGCCCCAGCATTTT. Translation gives CASSSGPGPQHF.